Reported below is one T cell receptor beta chain. Germline CDR1 reads SQVTM; CDR2 reads ANQGSEA. The V end was cut by 1 base, the J end by 3 bases, with 18 bases between. The length of the CDR3 is 16 residues. The table came from immunoSEQ multiplex PCR; TCRdb's copy has only in-frame clones and leaves some out. This sample carries 630,000 or so clones, around 87% of them seen once, and the ten largest clones take just under 0.0095%. This record belongs to a study of shared T cell receptors in the human thymus. The sample also formed part of further work on human thymus T cells. This second study says: Thymic and blood repertoires appeared to carry a bias in their V and J gene usage.

This receptor was taken from a boy under two years old with a congenital heart defect. The sample consisted of thymocytes. V is TRBV29-1 and J is TRBJ1-2; D is possibly TRBD1 (6 bases). CDR3 sequence: CSVEVPLYRADYGYTF. The CDR3, as DNA: TGCAGCGTTGAAGTCCCCTTATACAGGGCTGACTATGGCTACACCTTC.